This paragraph covers one T cell receptor (beta chain) sequence. Profiled with immunoSEQ multiplex PCR; TCRdb holds only in-frame clones, not every one. The sample gives about 270,000 clones, 76% of which show up once; approximately 5.6% is in the top ten. These data belong to a study of cytotoxic CD8 clonotypes in ibrutinib-treated CLL. Germline CDR1 is KGHSH and CDR2 is LQKENI. The CDR3 has 13 amino acids. V gave up 2 bases and J gave up 7 bases, with 10 bases separating them. This TCR was recovered from a human donor with chronic lymphocytic leukemia. V gene TRBV18 combines with J gene TRBJ2-3, with unresolved D. This specimen consisted of PBMCs, obtained at disease progression, from a patient treated with ibrutinib. CDR3 amino acids: CASSPSSENTQYF. The DNA of the CDR3 is TGTGCCAGCTCACCATCATCAGAGAATACGCAGTATTTT.